This T cell receptor (beta chain) was profiled in a study of blood T cell repertoires in COVID-19. Study details: Nucleic acid was either cDNA or gDNA, and it came from T cells, B-cell-depleted T cells, or PBMCs.

This table comes from immunoSEQ multiplex PCR, and its TCRdb copy is limited to in-frame clones, with some not included. The table includes approximately 100,000 clones, 85% detected once. The CDR3 is 16 amino acids. With V trimmed by 5 bases and J by 8 bases, 16 bases remained unmatched. CDR1 and CDR2 (germline): MDHEN, SYDVKM. This clone was seen once. This rearrangement joins TRBV28 to TRBJ1-2, with 8 bases identical to TRBD1. The sequence was obtained from an older woman with active or convalescent COVID-19. Input material: peripheral blood. CDR3: CASSGQGSLSGRGYTF. The CDR3 DNA reads TGTGCCAGCAGTGGACAGGGATCGCTATCTGGGAGGGGCTACACCTTC.